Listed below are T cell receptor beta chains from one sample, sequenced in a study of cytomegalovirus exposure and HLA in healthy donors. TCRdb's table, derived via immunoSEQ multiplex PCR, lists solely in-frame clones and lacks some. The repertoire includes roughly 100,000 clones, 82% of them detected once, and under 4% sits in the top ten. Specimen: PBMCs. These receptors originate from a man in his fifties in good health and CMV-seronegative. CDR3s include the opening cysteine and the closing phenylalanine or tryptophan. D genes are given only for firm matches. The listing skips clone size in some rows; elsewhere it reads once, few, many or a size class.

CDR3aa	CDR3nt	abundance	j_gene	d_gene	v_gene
CASSQVLRLSNTGELFF	TGTGCCAGCAGCCAAGTGTTACGACTATCTAACACCGGGGAGCTGTTTTTT	NA	TRBJ2-2	NA	TRBV14
CASSPGIWDIQYF	TGTGCCAGTAGCCCAGGGATCTGGGACATTCAGTACTTC	NA	TRBJ2-4	NA	TRBV19
CASSFNTGIHEAFF	TGTGCCAGCAGTTTTAACACGGGGATTCATGAAGCTTTCTTT	few	TRBJ1-1	NA	TRBV28
CASSQDREKLFF	TGTGCCAGCAGCCAAGATCGGGAAAAACTGTTTTTT	NA	TRBJ1-4	NA	TRBV4-2
CASSASRDRGIHEQFF	TGTGCCAGCAGCGCCTCACGGGACAGGGGGATTCATGAGCAGTTCTTC	NA	TRBJ2-1	TRBD1	TRBV9
CASSLAGGNYNEQFF	TGTGCCAGCAGTTTAGCGGGAGGAAACTACAATGAGCAGTTCTTC	NA	TRBJ2-1	TRBD2	TRBV7-3
CASTGSYEQYF	TGTGCCAGCACGGGCTCCTACGAGCAGTACTTC	NA	TRBJ2-7	NA	TRBV28
CASMPGWGRWSEAFF	TGTGCCAGCATGCCCGGGTGGGGGCGCTGGTCAGAGGCTTTCTTT	NA	TRBJ1-1	NA	TRBV28
CASSLSGQLGTEAFF	TGTGCCAGCAGTTTATCCGGACAGTTGGGCACTGAAGCTTTCTTT	NA	TRBJ1-1	NA	TRBV27
CASSFGQGGYGYTF	TGTGCCAGCAGCTTCGGACAGGGAGGATATGGCTACACCTTC	NA	TRBJ1-2	TRBD1	TRBV7-9
CASSLAGRRIYGYTF	TGCGCCAGCAGCTTGGCGGGCAGGAGGATCTATGGCTACACCTTC	NA	TRBJ1-2	NA	TRBV5-1
CATSTSGRARDTQYF	TGTGCCACCTCGACTAGCGGGAGGGCCCGAGATACGCAGTATTTT	NA	TRBJ2-3	TRBD2	TRBV27
CASSISGSTDTQYF	TGCGCCAGCAGCATTAGCGGGAGTACAGATACGCAGTATTTT	NA	TRBJ2-3	TRBD2	TRBV5-1
CASSSTGSTDTQYF	TGCGCCAGCAGCTCAACCGGGAGCACAGATACGCAGTATTTT	NA	TRBJ2-3	NA	TRBV5-1
CASSGGYVTEAFF	TGTGCCAGCAGCGGGGGGTACGTCACTGAAGCTTTCTTT	few	TRBJ1-1	NA	TRBV11-2
CASSSTGTGELFF	TGTGCCAGCTCATCTACGGGAACCGGGGAGCTGTTTTTT	once	TRBJ2-2	NA	TRBV18
CASSLSNPTGPILAGYEQYF	TGTGCCAGCTCACTTTCAAACCCGACAGGACCAATTTTAGCGGGTTACGAGCAGTACTTC	NA	TRBJ2-7	NA	TRBV18
CASTQKRDRISEEAFF	TGTGCCAGTACCCAAAAACGGGACAGGATATCAGAGGAAGCTTTCTTT	NA	TRBJ1-1	TRBD1	TRBV19
CASNLGTGSRYGYTF	TGCGCCAGCAACCTTGGGACAGGGTCCCGCTATGGCTACACCTTC	NA	TRBJ1-2	TRBD1	TRBV5-1
CASSLVAGVKETQYF	TGTGCCAGCAGCTTAGTAGCGGGGGTCAAAGAGACCCAGTACTTC	NA	TRBJ2-5	TRBD2	TRBV7-9
CASSLQGGARGNTIYF	TGTGCCAGCAGCCTTCAAGGGGGCGCTCGTGGAAACACCATATATTTT	NA	TRBJ1-3	TRBD1	TRBV7-2
CASSFLGQGQETQYF	TGCGCCAGCAGCTTTCTCGGACAGGGCCAAGAGACCCAGTACTTC	NA	TRBJ2-5	TRBD1	TRBV5-1
CASSPSGTGAGNTIYF	TGTGCCAGCTCACCATCCGGGACAGGGGCTGGAAACACCATATATTTT	NA	TRBJ1-3	TRBD1	TRBV18
CASKTIRGHRETQYF	TGTGCCAGCAAAACTATTAGGGGGCACAGAGAGACCCAGTACTTC	once	TRBJ2-5	TRBD1	TRBV5-6
CASSSPGGALNYGYTF	TGTGCCAGCAGTTCCCCAGGGGGCGCTTTGAACTATGGCTACACCTTC	NA	TRBJ1-2	TRBD1	TRBV28
CASSKGGDSVTEAFF	TGTGCCAGCAGCAAAGGAGGGGACAGTGTCACTGAAGCTTTCTTT	few	TRBJ1-1	NA	TRBV21-1
CASSIDALTHVDTQYF	TGTGCCAGTAGTATAGACGCTCTCACACATGTAGATACGCAGTATTTT	NA	TRBJ2-3	NA	TRBV19
CASSLGGLMNTEAFF	TGTGCCAGCAGCTTAGGAGGGCTAATGAACACTGAAGCTTTCTTT	NA	TRBJ1-1	NA	TRBV7-8
CASSPSQTNTGELFF	TGTGCCAGTAGTCCCAGTCAGACTAACACCGGGGAGCTGTTTTTT	NA	TRBJ2-2	NA	TRBV19
CASSSLNEQYF	TGTGCCAGCAGTTCACTGAACGAGCAGTACTTC	NA	TRBJ2-7	NA	TRBV6-6
CASRGGLAYNEQFF	TGCGCCAGCAGGGGGGGACTAGCCTACAATGAGCAGTTCTTC	few	TRBJ2-1	TRBD2	TRBV5-1
CASSSPSGQSYEQYF	TGTGCCAGCAGCAGCCCCTCGGGACAGTCCTACGAGCAGTACTTC	NA	TRBJ2-7	TRBD1	TRBV11-2
CASSRLTGGQETQYF	TGTGCCAGCAGCCGACTTACAGGGGGGCAAGAGACCCAGTACTTC	NA	TRBJ2-5	TRBD1	TRBV6-6
CSVGRNEQFF	TGCAGTGTGGGGAGGAATGAGCAGTTCTTC	NA	TRBJ2-1	NA	TRBV20-1
CASSYSRGSYNEQFF	TGTGCCAGCAGTTACTCGCGAGGTTCCTACAATGAGCAGTTCTTC	NA	TRBJ2-1	NA	TRBV6-5
CASTPISGTGDYEQYF	TGTGCCAGCACCCCAATTTCCGGGACAGGGGACTACGAGCAGTACTTC	NA	TRBJ2-7	TRBD1	TRBV6-6
CASSVGGSQETQYF	TGTGCCAGCAGCGTAGGAGGCAGCCAAGAGACCCAGTACTTC	NA	TRBJ2-5	NA	TRBV9
CASSGGKGDQPQHF	TGTGCCAGCAGTGGGGGAAAGGGGGATCAGCCCCAGCATTTT	NA	TRBJ1-5	NA	TRBV21-1
CSVGQGNTIYF	TGCAGCGTCGGACAGGGAAACACCATATATTTT	NA	TRBJ1-3	NA	TRBV29-1
CASSPAQGEDYEQYF	TGTGCCAGCTCACCCGCGCAGGGGGAGGACTACGAGCAGTACTTC	NA	TRBJ2-7	NA	TRBV18
CASRPQGRDGYTF	TGCGCCAGCAGACCGCAGGGGAGAGATGGCTACACCTTC	NA	TRBJ1-2	NA	TRBV5-1
CASSLAAGITGELFF	TGTGCCAGCAGCTTAGCGGCAGGGATCACCGGGGAGCTGTTTTTT	NA	TRBJ2-2	NA	TRBV7-2
CASSPLSGNTEAFF	TGTGCCAGCAGCCCACTTTCTGGGAACACTGAAGCTTTCTTT	few	TRBJ1-1	NA	TRBV5-5
CASSVGGTGQETQYF	TGTGCCAGCAGCGTAGGAGGGACAGGGCAAGAGACCCAGTACTTC	NA	TRBJ2-5	TRBD1	TRBV9
CASSDRAGTDTQYF	TGTGCCAGTAGCGACAGGGCTGGCACAGATACGCAGTATTTT	few	TRBJ2-3	TRBD1	TRBV19
CASSHSWTAKLFF	TGTGCCAGCTCACACTCCTGGACAGCAAAACTGTTTTTT	NA	TRBJ1-4	NA	TRBV18
CASSFTSEKRNEQFF	TGTGCCAGTAGTTTCACTAGCGAGAAGCGGAATGAGCAGTTCTTC	NA	TRBJ2-1	TRBD2	TRBV19
CASSANVGGYTF	TGCGCCAGCAGCGCGAACGTCGGTGGCTACACCTTC	once	TRBJ1-2	NA	TRBV5-1
CASRGGIIYGYTF	TGTGCCAGCAGGGGAGGGATCATCTATGGCTACACCTTC	NA	TRBJ1-2	NA	TRBV7-2
CASSAGTSAETQYF	TGTGCCAGCAGCGCCGGGACTAGCGCAGAGACCCAGTACTTC	NA	TRBJ2-5	TRBD2	TRBV9